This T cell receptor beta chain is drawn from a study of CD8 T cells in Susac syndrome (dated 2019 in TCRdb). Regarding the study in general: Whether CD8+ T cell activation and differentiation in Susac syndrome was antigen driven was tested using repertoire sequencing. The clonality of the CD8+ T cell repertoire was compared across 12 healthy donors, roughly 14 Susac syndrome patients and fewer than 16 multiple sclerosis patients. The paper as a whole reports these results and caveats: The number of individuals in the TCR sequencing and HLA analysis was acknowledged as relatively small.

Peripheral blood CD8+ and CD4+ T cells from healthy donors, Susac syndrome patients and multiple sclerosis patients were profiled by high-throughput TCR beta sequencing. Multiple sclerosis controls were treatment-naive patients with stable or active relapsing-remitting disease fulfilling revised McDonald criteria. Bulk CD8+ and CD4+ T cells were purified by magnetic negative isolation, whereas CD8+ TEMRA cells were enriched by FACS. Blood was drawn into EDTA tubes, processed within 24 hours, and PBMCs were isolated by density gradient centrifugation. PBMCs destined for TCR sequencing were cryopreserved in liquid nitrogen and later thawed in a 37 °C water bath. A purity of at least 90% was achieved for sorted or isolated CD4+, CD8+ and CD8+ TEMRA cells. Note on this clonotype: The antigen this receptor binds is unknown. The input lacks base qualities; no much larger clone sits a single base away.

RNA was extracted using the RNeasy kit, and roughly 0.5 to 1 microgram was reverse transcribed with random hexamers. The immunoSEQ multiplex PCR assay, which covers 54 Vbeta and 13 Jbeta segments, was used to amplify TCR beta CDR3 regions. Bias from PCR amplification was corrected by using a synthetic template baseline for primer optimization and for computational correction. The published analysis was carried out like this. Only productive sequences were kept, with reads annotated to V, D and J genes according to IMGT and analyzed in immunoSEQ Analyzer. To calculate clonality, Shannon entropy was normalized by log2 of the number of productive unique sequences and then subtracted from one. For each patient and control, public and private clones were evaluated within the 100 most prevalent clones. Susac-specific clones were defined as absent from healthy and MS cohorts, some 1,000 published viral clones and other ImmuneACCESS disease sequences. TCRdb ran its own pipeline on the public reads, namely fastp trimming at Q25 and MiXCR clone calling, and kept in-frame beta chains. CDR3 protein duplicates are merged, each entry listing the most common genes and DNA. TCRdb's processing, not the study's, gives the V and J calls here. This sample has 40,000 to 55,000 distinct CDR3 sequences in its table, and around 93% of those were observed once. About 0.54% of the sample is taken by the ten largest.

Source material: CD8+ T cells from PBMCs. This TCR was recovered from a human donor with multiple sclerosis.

CDR3 reads: CASVSFGNQPQHF. In nucleotide form, the sequence is TGTGCCAGTGTTTCTTTCGGCAATCAGCCCCAGCATTTT. The chain couples TRBV19 to TRBJ1-5; no confident D gene assignment can be made. The V and J ends are trimmed by 8 bases and 2 bases, leaving 10 bases between them. From its cysteine to its phenylalanine, the CDR3 spans 13 amino acids. Only CDR3 DNA remains: 39 bases, in frame from the first base. CDR1 and CDR2 (LNHDA, SQIVND) derive from the germline V gene (reference sequence).